The subject of this entry is one TCR beta chain. Its antigen remains unidentified. Other nucleotide sequences from this sample produce the same CDR3. V shed 0 bases and J shed 0 bases, with 4 bases lying between them. CDR3 size: 14 residues. Germline V gene data show CDR1 as SGHRS and CDR2 as YFSETQ. Deep was the level used in running the assay. The repertoire was sequenced with immunoSEQ multiplex PCR; TCRdb's copy has only in-frame clones and lacks some. Of around 700,000 clones in the sample, approximately 79% are singletons; the top ten hold 1.5% to 2%. These data are taken from a study of shared clonotypes between healthy human individuals. Points from the study as a whole: Generally, naive subsets came out with larger estimated richness than memory subsets.

The TCR originated in a woman in her twenties or thirties in good health. V usage is TRBV5-1 and J usage is TRBJ2-1; D not certain. The sample taken for sequencing was memory CD4+ T cells sorted from blood. Subset noted: CD45RA-negative fraction. Here the CDR3 reads CASSLASSYNEQFF. The DNA of the CDR3 is TGCGCCAGCAGCTTGGCTAGCTCCTACAATGAGCAGTTCTTC.